This TCR beta chain stems from a study of response to subunit inactivated influenza vaccine. TCRdb processed the RT-PCR reads anew with MiXCR; each CDR3 protein has one entry. The sample holds hundreds of thousands of distinct CDR3 sequences, 15% to 19% seen once. Points from the study as a whole: The authors suggested that few new T cells are recruited per seasonal influenza vaccination.

This clonotype was seen many times. Its antigen is undetermined. Trimming removed 4 bases from V and 6 bases from J, with 4 bases in between. Germline assignment: CDR1 DFQATT and CDR2 SNEGSKA (reference sequence). This CDR3 region has 9 residues. The V and J genes are TRBV20-1 and TRBJ2-7; no firm D call. The TCR was taken from a man in his forties or fifties who received an inactivated influenza vaccine. Sequenced material: PBMCs from blood, taken less than 13 days after vaccination. CDR3 loop: CSAKGEQYF. CDR3 DNA: TGCAGTGCTAAAGGCGAGCAGTACTTC.